Shown below are 32 T cell receptor beta chains from a single sample sequenced in a study of blood T cell repertoires in COVID-19. Generated by immunoSEQ multiplex PCR, the TCRdb table keeps only in-frame clones and is missing some. The sample consists of fewer than 300,000 clones, about 91% of them appearing once. The source material was peripheral blood. These receptors were taken from a person under 35 with COVID-19, enrolled during active disease.

The gene calls are TRBV7-2 and TRBJ2-5; D is unresolved. CDR1 and CDR2 (germline): SGHTA, FQGNSA. This CDR3 is 13 amino acids long. Trimming shortened V by 2 bases and J by 5 bases, and 9 bases separated the two germline ends. The CDR3 DNA reads as TGTGCCAGCAGCTTAATGTTCCCGGAGACCCAGTACTTC. It specifies CASSLMFPETQYF.

Remarks on this clone: Other DNA sequences in the same sample also yield this CDR3. This chain connects TRBV27 to TRBJ2-7, with D perhaps TRBD2 (7 bases). Germline V gives CDR1 MNHEY, CDR2 SMNVEV (reference sequence). The CDR3 extends over 14 amino acids. V dropped 4 bases and J dropped 2 bases, with 12 bases sitting between them. Written as DNA, the CDR3 is TGTGCCAGCAGTTACAGCGGGACAACCTACGAGCAGTACTTC. This sequence encodes CASSYSGTTYEQYF.

The chain joins TRBV3-1 (or the pseudogene TRBV3-2) to TRBJ1-4; possible D gene TRBD1, 5 bases. The CDR3 runs 15 residues. Germline V gene lookup returns CDR1 LGHDT and CDR2 YNNKEL (reference sequence). Trimming took off 4 bases at V and 0 bases at J, with 9 bases between the two ends. The CDR3 DNA reads as TGTGCCAGCAGCCGAAGGGGTGCAACTAATGAAAAACTGTTTTTT. Protein product: CASSRRGATNEKLFF.

This chain joins TRBV9 and TRBJ2-3; TRBD2 matches 10 bases. The CDR3 has 15 residues. V gave up 3 bases and J gave up 4 bases; unmatched junction bases: 5. Germline CDR1 reads SGDLS; CDR2 reads YYNGEE. The CDR3 protein is CASSGGLAGADTQYF. The DNA for the CDR3 is TGTGCCAGCAGCGGGGGGCTAGCGGGAGCAGATACGCAGTATTTT.

This sequence joins TRBV3-1 (or the pseudogene TRBV3-2) and TRBJ2-7; D remains unclear. The CDR3 loop spans 12 amino acids. Germline assignment: CDR1 LGHDT and CDR2 YNNKEL (reference sequence). Trimming removed 1 base at V and 7 bases at J, with 8 bases between. In nucleotides, the CDR3 is TGTGCCAGCAGCCAAGCCGAACGGGAGCAGTACTTC. It encodes CASSQAEREQYF.

This clone has a single count. Germline and junction disagree at one end, which may indicate a read error. The chain has TRBV7-7 and TRBJ2-1, with TRBD2 matching over 11 bases. The CDR3 consists of 17 residues. Germline loops: CDR1 SSHAT, CDR2 FNYEAQ (reference sequence). CDR3 region: CASSPLAGGGNRNEQFF. For the CDR3, the DNA is TGTGCTAGCAGCCCCCTAGCGGGAGGAGGTAATAGAAATGAGCAGTTCTTC.

The CDR3 sequence: CASSEGTGGYNEQFF. In nucleotides, the CDR3 is TGTGCCAGCAGTGAAGGGACAGGGGGCTACAATGAGCAGTTCTTC. The rearrangement uses TRBV6-1 and TRBJ2-1; 10 bases fit TRBD1. Trimming took 1 base from V and 3 from J; bases not matched to a gene: 0. This CDR3 has 15 residues. Per germline, CDR1 MNHNS and CDR2 SASEGT.

The CDR3 coding sequence is TGTGCCATCTCATCGGGACAGATTATCCACGAGCAGTACTTC. Its translation is CAISSGQIIHEQYF. V gene TRBV10-3 combines with J gene TRBJ2-7; TRBD1 aligns across 7 bases. V trimming: 8 bases; J trimming: 5 bases; junction bases outside the gene matches: 12. From germline, CDR1 is ENHRY and CDR2 SYGVKD. The CDR3 consists of 14 residues.

The chain combines TRBV28 with TRBJ1-5; maybe TRBD1 (6 bases). V lost 6 bases, J lost 0 bases, and 21 bases lay in between. The CDR3 extends over 18 amino acids. CDR1 is MDHEN, CDR2 SYDVKM, per germline. CDR3 sequence reads: CASRERGGHGYSNQPQHF. The CDR3 DNA reads as TGTGCCAGCAGGGAAAGGGGGGGCCATGGGTATAGCAATCAGCCCCAGCATTTT.

The V gene is TRBV15, the J gene TRBJ2-2; TRBD1 aligns across 10 bases. The germline CDR1 and CDR2 sequences are LNHNV and YYDKDF (reference sequence). The length of the CDR3 is 15 residues. The trim removed 5 bases at V and 1 base at J, leaving 1 base unmatched. CDR3 residues: CATSGDRGNTGELFF. For the CDR3, the DNA is TGTGCCACCAGCGGGGACAGGGGGAACACCGGGGAGCTGTTTTTT.

For the CDR3, the DNA is TGCGCCAGCAGCCAAAGTTACGTGGGCGCGAATGAGCAGTTCTTC. It is translated as CASSQSYVGANEQFF. The chain links TRBV4-3 to TRBJ2-1; D is uncertain. The V end lost 2 bases, the J end lost 7 bases, and 15 bases lay between the germline ends. This CDR3 has 15 residues. Germline V CDR1 and CDR2: LGHNA, YSLEER.

J is TRBJ1-4 and V is TRBV10-3; the D gene is possibly TRBD1 (5 bases). The CDR3 length is 13 residues. The germline V and J ends were trimmed by 6 bases and 3 bases, with 8 bases remaining between them. The germline gives CDR1 ENHRY, CDR2 SYGVKD. For the CDR3, the DNA is TGTGCCATCAGGACAGACCCTAATGAAAAACTGTTTTTT. It translates to CAIRTDPNEKLFF.

The chain carries TRBV11-2 and TRBJ2-7; TRBD2 agrees at 14 bases. The V gene's germline CDR1 is SGHAT and CDR2 FQNNGV. V was pared by 5 bases and J by 4 bases, with 10 bases of the junction left unmatched. This CDR3 is built from 17 residues. The CDR3 DNA sequence: TGTGCCAGCAGCCCTAGTGGTTGGACTAGCGGGGGGTACGAGCAGTACTTC. This encodes CASSPSGWTSGGYEQYF.

V and J are TRBV14 and TRBJ2-7; the match to TRBD2 covers 11 bases. Trimming cost V 0 bases and J 6 bases; bases outside gene matches: 13. This CDR3 contains 18 residues. Germline V gene sequence: CDR1 SGHDN, CDR2 FVKESK. As DNA, the CDR3 is TGTGCCAGCAGCCAAGATCTAGGACTAGCGGGTCTATTAGCCGAGCAGTACTTC. This gives the protein CASSQDLGLAGLLAEQYF.

The rearrangement joins TRBV27 to TRBJ1-2, with 11 bases matching TRBD1. V trimming: 5 bases; J trimming: 3 bases; junction bases outside the gene matches: 8. From germline, CDR1 is MNHEY and CDR2 SMNVEV (reference sequence). CDR3 length: 16 residues. CDR3 sequence (DNA): TGTGCCAGCAGTCAACGGACAGGGGGCTCTTACTATGGCTACACCTTC. Encoded protein: CASSQRTGGSYYGYTF.

This clone showed up just once. V usage is TRBV3-1 (or the pseudogene TRBV3-2) and J usage is TRBJ2-7; the match to TRBD2 covers 8 bases. Trimming at V came to 3 bases and at J to 0 bases, leaving 16 bases not matched to a gene. The CDR3 loop spans 19 amino acids. Looked up from germline, CDR1 is LGHDT and CDR2 is YNNKEL (reference sequence). The CDR3 here is CASSHLGGFSGVSSYEQYF. The CDR3 coding sequence is TGTGCCAGCAGCCATCTAGGGGGTTTTAGCGGGGTATCCTCCTACGAGCAGTACTTC.

The chain uses TRBV13 and TRBJ1-4; D ambiguous. V lost 5 bases, J lost 0 bases, and 4 bases lay in between. This CDR3 has 13 residues. The germline V gene encodes CDR1 PRHDT and CDR2 FYEKMQ (reference sequence). CDR3 bases: TGTGCCAGCAGCCAATCAACTAATGAAAAACTGTTTTTT. It encodes CASSQSTNEKLFF.

Only one count was recorded for this clone. This rearrangement joins TRBV30 to TRBJ1-6; tentative D call: TRBD1 (6 bases). The CDR3 loop spans 13 amino acids. Per germline, CDR1 GTSNPN and CDR2 SVGIG (reference sequence). V lost 1 base and J 9 bases, leaving 10 bases between the germline ends. CDR3 in amino acids: CAWSGAGVSPLHF. The CDR3 bases are TGTGCCTGGAGTGGTGCAGGGGTTTCACCCCTCCACTTT.

The chain recombines TRBV3-1 (or the pseudogene TRBV3-2) with TRBJ2-7; 12 nucleotides match TRBD1. Looked up from germline, CDR1 is LGHDT and CDR2 is YNNKEL (reference sequence). The CDR3 is 16 amino acids. Losses at the gene ends were 7 bases for V and 4 bases for J; bases not matched to a gene: 11. Written as DNA, the CDR3 is TGTGCCAGCACCCAGGGGGGGACAGGGGGCGTTTACGAGCAGTACTTC. Protein product: CASTQGGTGGVYEQYF.

This clone was seen a single time. The V gene is TRBV7-6, the J gene TRBJ2-1, with TRBD1 identical over 9 bases. Looked up from germline, CDR1 is SGHVS and CDR2 is FNYEAQ. This CDR3 is 17 amino acids long. With V trimmed by 1 base and J by 5 bases, 9 bases remained unmatched. This CDR3 is CASSLGPPGTGNNEQFF. For the CDR3, the DNA is TGTGCCAGCAGCTTAGGTCCCCCGGGGACAGGGAACAATGAGCAGTTCTTC.

The chain is built from TRBV5-4 and TRBJ1-2; 9 bases are a match to TRBD1. CDR1 and CDR2 (germline): SGHNT, YYREEE (reference sequence). CDR3 length: 14 residues. V shed 10 bases and J 6 bases; nucleotides not matched to a gene: 13. The CDR3 sequence is CAGIHWDRVDGYTF. CDR3 sequence (DNA): TGTGCCGGAATTCACTGGGACAGGGTGGATGGCTACACCTTC.

This clone was observed a single time. The chain has TRBV9 and TRBJ2-1, with unresolved D. The CDR3 has 14 amino acids. The ends were cut back, 5 bases at V and 6 bases at J, with 15 bases in the middle. The germline CDR1 and CDR2 sequences are SGDLS and YYNGEE. In DNA, the CDR3 is TGTGCCAGCAGAGGATTCCGAGCGACCAATGAGCAGTTCTTC. This sequence encodes CASRGFRATNEQFF.

The chain couples TRBV11-3 to TRBJ2-1; 7 bases align to TRBD1. The CDR3 length is 13 residues. Germline V gene lookup returns CDR1 SGHNT and CDR2 YENEEA. After removal of 5 bases from V and 6 bases from J, the junction contained 4 bases not matched to a gene. The CDR3 loop reads CASSTAGGNEQFF. The CDR3 DNA follows: TGTGCCAGCAGCACCGCAGGGGGCAATGAGCAGTTCTTC.

This clone was detected a few times. V and J are TRBV6-5 and TRBJ1-4, with D maybe TRBD1 (6 bases). The CDR3 consists of 14 residues. Germline CDR1 MNHEY, CDR2 SVGAGI. Trimming removed 7 bases from V and 4 bases from J, with 13 bases in between. The CDR3 coding sequence is TGTGCCAGCAAAACGGACAGCTATAATGAAAAACTGTTTTTT. As protein: CASKTDSYNEKLFF.

The chain uses TRBV7-2 and TRBJ1-1, with unresolved D. Trimming removed 0 bases at V and 0 bases at J, with 11 bases between. Per germline, CDR1 SGHTA and CDR2 FQGNSA. This CDR3 is built from 16 residues. The CDR3 protein is CASSLAPGPMNTEAFF. As DNA, the CDR3 is TGTGCCAGCAGCTTAGCTCCGGGTCCAATGAACACTGAAGCTTTCTTT.

This chain uses TRBV6-1 with TRBJ1-2; D is possibly TRBD1 (6 bases). The V end lost 3 bases, the J end lost 6 bases, and 11 bases lay between the germline ends. The CDR3 spans 13 residues. CDR1 is MNHNS, CDR2 SASEGT, per germline. As DNA, the CDR3 is TGTGCCAGCAGTGATCCAGGGGTGGATGGCTACACCTTC. The encoded protein is CASSDPGVDGYTF.

The chain combines TRBV25-1 with TRBJ2-1, with 7 bases that match TRBD1. Losses at the gene ends were 6 bases for V and 8 bases for J; bases not matched to a gene: 13. CDR1 is MGHDK and CDR2 is SYGVNS in the germline V gene. CDR3 length equals 15 residues. CDR3 sequence: CASSDDRVVVDEQFF. The DNA of the CDR3 is TGTGCCAGCAGCGACGACAGGGTAGTGGTCGATGAGCAGTTCTTC.

Only one count was recorded for this clone. V and J are TRBV28 and TRBJ1-1, with TRBD1 identical over 7 bases. This CDR3 spans 15 amino acids. After removal of 1 base from V and 1 base from J, the junction contained 3 bases not matched to a gene. Germline V gene data show CDR1 as MDHEN and CDR2 as SYDVKM. This CDR3 reads CASSLSGTENTEAFF. CDR3 DNA sequence: TGTGCCAGCAGTTTATCAGGGACAGAGAACACTGAAGCTTTCTTT.

The table lists this clone with a count of one. A clone one base away is much larger, so this may be a read error. This chain links TRBV7-6 with TRBJ2-7, with 11 positions matching TRBD2. Germline CDR1 SGHVS, CDR2 FNYEAQ. The CDR3 is 15 residues long. J gave up 0 bases and V 2 bases, and 0 bases lay outside the gene matches. CDR3 sequence (DNA): TGTGCCAGCAGCTTAACTAGCGGGAGCTCCTACGAGCAGTACTTC. It translates to CASSLTSGSSYEQYF. Full variable domain (remainder filled in from reference TRBV7-6 and TRBJ2-7): GAGVSQSPRYKVTKRGQDVALRCDPISGHVSLYWYRQALGQGPEFLTYFNYEAQQDKSGLPNDRFSAERPEGSISTLTIQRTEQRDSAMYRCASSLTSGSSYEQYFGPGTRLTVT.

CDR3 nucleotides: TGTGCCAGCAGTTTAATAACTAGCGGGGGAGCCAAAAACATTCAGTACTTC. Protein product: CASSLITSGGAKNIQYF. The chain couples TRBV28 to TRBJ2-4; 11 nucleotides line up with TRBD2. Germline loops: CDR1 MDHEN, CDR2 SYDVKM. V was pared by 2 bases and J by 0 bases, with 3 bases of the junction left unmatched. The CDR3 has 17 residues. Together with reference TRBV28 and TRBJ2-4, the CDR3 gives the full variable domain: DVKVTQSSRYLVKRTGEKVFLECVQDMDHENMFWYRQDPGLGLRLIYFSYDVKMKEKGDIPEGYSVSREKKERFSLILESASTNQTSMYLCASSLITSGGAKNIQYFGAGTRLSVL.

V gene TRBV4-1 combines with J gene TRBJ2-1; TRBD2 matches at 12 bases. CDR1 is MGHRA, CDR2 YSYEKL, per germline. J was trimmed by 7 bases and V by 4 bases; bases with no gene match: 5. There are 15 residues in the CDR3. This CDR3 reads CASSPRLAGENEQFF. CDR3 nucleotide sequence: TGCGCCAGCAGCCCCCGACTAGCGGGAGAGAATGAGCAGTTCTTC.

The chain recombines TRBV28 with TRBJ2-1; weak D call: TRBD2 (5 bases). The length of the CDR3 is 13 residues. Between the trimmed V and J ends, which lost 4 bases and 9 bases, there was a span of 13 bases. The germline CDR1 and CDR2 sequences are MDHEN and SYDVKM. The CDR3 protein is CASSSRERGEQFF. The CDR3 DNA is TGTGCCAGCAGTTCGAGGGAGAGAGGTGAGCAGTTCTTC.